These T cell receptor beta chains were read from a single sample in a study of siplizumab effects on memory and regulatory T cells. Assay used: immunoSEQ multiplex PCR; TCRdb lists only in-frame clones, some missing. The sample shows some 100,000 clones, 93% of them seen only once. The sequencing sample was made of CD8+ T cells sorted from blood. Source of these receptors: a human donor in good health. Both conserved end residues are part of each CDR3. A D gene is named only where the DNA matches it firmly. The size of a clone is reported for some rows only, either as once, few or many, or as a class for expanded clones.

j_gene | v_gene | abundance | d_gene | CDR3aa | CDR3nt
TRBJ2-2 | TRBV7-3 | NA | NA | CASSPLEGVKTGELFF | TGTGCCAGCAGCCCCCTAGAGGGAGTCAAGACCGGGGAGCTGTTTTTT
TRBJ2-7 | TRBV6-5 | NA | TRBD1 | CASRVQGISYEQYF | TGTGCCAGCAGAGTACAGGGGATCTCCTACGAGCAGTACTTC
TRBJ1-5 | TRBV4-1 | once | NA | CASSHRQDSNQPQHF | TGCGCCAGCAGCCACAGACAGGATAGCAATCAGCCCCAGCATTTT
TRBJ2-1 | TRBV19 | NA | TRBD2 | CASSRAGGSYNEQFF | TGTGCCAGTAGTAGAGCGGGAGGCTCGTACAATGAGCAGTTCTTC
TRBJ2-5 | TRBV27 | NA | NA | CASSSGTSQGETQYF | TGTGCCAGCAGCTCCGGGACAAGCCAAGGAGAGACCCAGTACTTC
TRBJ2-2 | TRBV11-2 | NA | NA | CASSLTENTGELFF | TGTGCCAGCAGCTTGACAGAGAACACCGGGGAGCTGTTTTTT
TRBJ1-2 | TRBV4-1 | NA | TRBD1 | CASSHVGDSGLSAGYTF | TGCGCCAGCAGCCATGTCGGGGACAGCGGCCTCTCGGCGGGCTACACCTTC
TRBJ1-1 | TRBV7-3 | NA | NA | CASRAKMNTEAFF | TGTGCCAGCAGAGCCAAAATGAACACTGAAGCTTTCTTT
TRBJ2-7 | TRBV30 | once | NA | CATSGTTFDEQYF | TGTGCCACCTCCGGGACAACCTTCGACGAGCAGTACTTC
TRBJ2-7 | TRBV14 | NA | NA | CASSHLYEQYF | TGTGCCAGCAGCCATCTCTACGAGCAGTACTTC
TRBJ2-2 | TRBV6-6 | NA | NA | CASCQLADTGELFF | TGTGCCAGCTGCCAGCTGGCGGACACCGGGGAGCTGTTTTTT
TRBJ2-7 | TRBV4-2 | NA | TRBD1 | CASSLSGTGEYEQYF | TGTGCCAGCAGCCTTTCCGGGACAGGGGAATACGAGCAGTACTTC
TRBJ2-2 | TRBV6-5 | NA | NA | CASSPRAVGYRELFF | TGTGCCAGCAGTCCCCGCGCCGTGGGATACCGGGAGCTGTTTTTT
TRBJ1-1 | TRBV6-1 | NA | NA | CASPQGNTEAFF | TGTGCCAGCCCGCAGGGAAATACTGAAGCTTTCTTT
TRBJ2-7 | TRBV27 | once | NA | CASSPRDGSYEQYF | TGTGCCAGCAGTCCCCGGGACGGCTCCTACGAGCAGTACTTC
TRBJ2-1 | TRBV5-1 | NA | NA | CASSLSSYNEQFF | TGCGCCAGCAGCTTGTCCTCCTACAATGAGCAGTTCTTC
TRBJ1-1 | TRBV27 | few | TRBD1 | CASSLEGAVTEAFF | TGTGCCAGCAGTCTGGAGGGGGCGGTCACTGAAGCTTTCTTT
TRBJ2-7 | TRBV5-6 | NA | TRBD2 | CASSSGGTYEQYF | TGTGCCAGCAGCTCGGGGGGAACCTACGAGCAGTACTTC
TRBJ2-4 | TRBV5-1 | NA | NA | CASSLDFPKNIQYF | TGCGCCAGCAGCTTGGACTTCCCTAAAAACATTCAGTACTTC
TRBJ1-2 | TRBV29-1 | NA | NA | CSVERGDGYTF | TGCAGCGTTGAGCGGGGGGATGGCTACACCTTC
TRBJ1-1 | TRBV7-9 | NA | NA | CASSSAVTGNTEAFF | TGTGCCAGCAGCTCAGCCGTGACTGGGAACACTGAAGCTTTCTTT
TRBJ1-5 | TRBV19 | NA | NA | CASSIDPLGVQPQHF | TGTGCCAGTAGTATAGATCCTCTAGGGGTTCAGCCCCAGCATTTT
TRBJ2-1 | TRBV13 | NA | NA | CASSPGGGSSEQFF | TGTGCCAGCAGCCCAGGGGGGGGGTCATCTGAGCAGTTCTTC
TRBJ2-5 | TRBV7-2 | NA | TRBD2 | CASSRGRLAHTQYF | TGTGCCAGCAGCCGAGGTCGACTAGCGCACACCCAGTACTTC
TRBJ2-1 | TRBV5-5 | NA | NA | CASSPHVRDVANEQFF | TGTGCCAGCAGCCCACACGTTAGGGACGTCGCGAATGAGCAGTTCTTC
TRBJ2-2 | TRBV6-6 | NA | NA | CASSLPRNTGELFF | TGTGCCAGCAGTTTGCCGCGGAACACCGGGGAGCTGTTTTTT
TRBJ2-5 | TRBV13 | NA | TRBD2 | CASSSGTSGGDQETQYF | TGTGCCAGCAGCTCAGGGACTAGCGGGGGTGATCAAGAGACCCAGTACTTC
TRBJ2-7 | TRBV19 | NA | TRBD2 | CASSYTSGGGYEQYF | TGTGCCAGTAGTTACACTAGCGGAGGGGGATACGAGCAGTACTTC